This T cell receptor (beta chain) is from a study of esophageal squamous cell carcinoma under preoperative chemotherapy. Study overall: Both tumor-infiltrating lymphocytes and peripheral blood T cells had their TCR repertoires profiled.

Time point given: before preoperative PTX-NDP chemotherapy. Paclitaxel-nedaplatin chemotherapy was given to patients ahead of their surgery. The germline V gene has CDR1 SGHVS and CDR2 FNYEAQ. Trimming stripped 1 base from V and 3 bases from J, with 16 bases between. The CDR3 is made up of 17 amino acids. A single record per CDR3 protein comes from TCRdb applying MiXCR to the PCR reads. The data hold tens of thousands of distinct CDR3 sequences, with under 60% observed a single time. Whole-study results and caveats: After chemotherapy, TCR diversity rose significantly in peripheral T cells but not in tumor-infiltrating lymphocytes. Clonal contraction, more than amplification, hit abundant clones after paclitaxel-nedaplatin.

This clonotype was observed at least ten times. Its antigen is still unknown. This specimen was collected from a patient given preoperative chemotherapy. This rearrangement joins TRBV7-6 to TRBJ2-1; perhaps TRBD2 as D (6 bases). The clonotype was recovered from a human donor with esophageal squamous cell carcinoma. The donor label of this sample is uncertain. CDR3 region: CASSLDRRGLNYNEQFF. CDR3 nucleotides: TGTGCCAGCAGCTTAGATCGGAGGGGCCTCAACTACAATGAGCAGTTCTTC.